These 13 T cell receptor beta chains share one sample of origin, sequenced in a study of blood T cell repertoires in COVID-19. Sequencing was performed with immunoSEQ multiplex PCR; in TCRdb, only in-frame clones are kept and a portion is missing. The table has approximately 240,000 clones, approximately 80% seen once. The sample comprised peripheral blood. These receptors originate from a woman aged 35 to 49 with active or convalescent COVID-19.

The chain employs TRBV18 and TRBJ1-2; 10 positions agree with TRBD1. Germline CDR1 and CDR2: KGHSH and LQKENI. CDR3 length: 15 residues. V was clipped by 8 bases and J by 4 bases; unmatched bases: 10. CDR3 bases: TGTGCCAGCCTACCTCGACAGGGGGCCGGCTATGGCTACACCTTC. It codes for CASLPRQGAGYGYTF.

In this sample, this clone turned up a few times. The J gene is TRBJ2-3, the V gene TRBV7-3; 10 positions match TRBD1. V shed 11 bases, J shed 1 base, and the junction held 15 bases outside the gene matches. Germline lookup yields CDR1 SGHTA and CDR2 FQGTGA. The CDR3 has 17 amino acids. For the CDR3, the DNA is TGTGCCTCGGGACAGGGGCCGCTCTTAAGTGGCACAGATACGCAGTATTTT. Translation gives CASGQGPLLSGTDTQYF.

The J gene is TRBJ1-5, the V gene TRBV18; D is undetermined. Germline V gene sequence: CDR1 KGHSH, CDR2 LQKENI. The CDR3 is 16 amino acids. Trimming stripped 2 bases from V and 3 bases from J, with 14 bases between. The CDR3 is CASSPMPGTFNQPQHF. In DNA form, the CDR3 reads TGTGCCAGCTCACCAATGCCAGGCACTTTCAATCAGCCCCAGCATTTT.

The genes are TRBV24-1 and TRBJ1-1; 7 bases align to TRBD1. The CDR3 spans 13 residues. Germline CDR1 reads KGHDR; CDR2 reads SFDVKD. V lost 4 bases to trimming and J lost 5 bases; unmatched junction nucleotides: 3. CDR3 region: CATSESRGTEAFF. CDR3 bases: TGTGCCACCAGTGAATCCAGGGGGACTGAAGCTTTCTTT.

In this sample, this clone turned up once. A much larger clone differs from this one at a single base, so this may be a read error. The sample carries other DNA sequences with the same CDR3. This chain links TRBV7-3 with TRBJ1-2, with 8 bases fitting TRBD1. With V trimmed by 4 bases and J by 4 bases, 2 bases remained unmatched. The CDR3 is 13 residues long. The germline V gene has CDR1 SGHTA and CDR2 FQGTGA. CDR3 nucleotides: TGTGCCAGCAGCTCCGGACAGGGCTATGGCTACACCTTC. Protein sequence: CASSSGQGYGYTF. Together with reference TRBV7-3 and TRBJ1-2, the CDR3 gives the full variable domain: GAGVSQTPSNKVTEKGKYVELRCDPISGHTALYWYRQSLGQGPEFLIYFQGTGAADDSGLPNDRFFAVRPEGSVSTLKIQRTERGDSAVYLCASSSGQGYGYTFGSGTRLTVV.

The chain links TRBV12-5 to TRBJ1-5; 11 positions match TRBD1. V dropped 3 bases and J dropped 7; count of bases not matched to a gene: 2. The CDR3 extends over 14 amino acids. Germline V gene sequence: CDR1 LGHNT, CDR2 FRNRAP. The CDR3 spells CASGFGQGAQPQHF. The CDR3 nucleotides are TGTGCTAGTGGTTTCGGACAGGGGGCCCAGCCCCAGCATTTT.

The chain joins TRBV2 to TRBJ1-6, with TRBD1 matching 9 bases. The CDR3 runs 15 residues. The V and J ends lost 4 bases and 11 bases, in that order; junction bases with no gene match: 9. Germline values: CDR1 SNHLY, CDR2 FYNNEI. The CDR3 DNA is TGTGCCAGCAGTGGGACGGGACAGGGTTTTCCACCCCTCCACTTT. It is translated as CASSGTGQGFPPLHF.

The chain carries TRBV27 and TRBJ2-7; D perhaps matches TRBD1 (6 bases). Germline V gene sequence: CDR1 MNHEY, CDR2 SMNVEV (reference sequence). V lost 6 bases and J lost 0, with 12 bases in between. There are 14 residues in the CDR3. Here the CDR3 reads CASRLDRPSYEQYV. As DNA, the CDR3 is TGTGCCAGCAGACTAGACAGGCCCTCCTACGAGCAGTACGTC.

This clone was picked up a small number of times. The chain couples TRBV4-1 to TRBJ2-1, with 12 nucleotides matching TRBD2. V was pared by 0 bases and J by 9 bases, with 12 bases of the junction left unmatched. This CDR3 contains 18 residues. Germline V gene sequence: CDR1 MGHRA, CDR2 YSYEKL. The CDR3 here is CASSQDLRPSGGDGEQFF. As DNA, the CDR3 is TGCGCCAGCAGCCAAGATCTTAGGCCTAGCGGGGGGGATGGTGAGCAGTTCTTC.

This clone was seen repeatedly, ten times or more. The J gene is TRBJ2-1, the V gene TRBV6-4, with 8 bases fitting TRBD1. This CDR3 is 14 amino acids long. Germline CDR1 is MRHNA and CDR2 is SNTAGT. J lost 5 bases, V lost 6 bases, and 6 bases had no gene match. CDR3 sequence reads: CASSPGGVNNEQFF. CDR3 DNA sequence: TGTGCCAGCAGCCCAGGGGGCGTAAACAATGAGCAGTTCTTC.

The rearrangement joins TRBV30 to TRBJ1-1; 10 bases fit TRBD1. This CDR3 has 16 residues. The V gene end was trimmed by 1 base and the J gene end by 1 base; junction bases not matched to a gene: 6. Germline V gene data show CDR1 as GTSNPN and CDR2 as SVGIG (reference sequence). The CDR3 DNA follows: TGTGCCTGGAGTGCACCAGGGACAGGGGCGAACACTGAAGCTTTCTTT. The encoded protein is CAWSAPGTGANTEAFF.

This chain connects TRBV2 to TRBJ2-3; no definite D call. V was pared by 8 bases and J by 1 base, with 7 bases between. CDR3 length equals 12 residues. Germline V gene sequence: CDR1 SNHLY, CDR2 FYNNEI. This CDR3 reads CASLIGTDTQYF. As DNA, the CDR3 is TGTGCCAGCCTCATAGGCACAGATACGCAGTATTTT.

The rearrangement uses TRBV6-5 and TRBJ2-7; possible D gene TRBD2, 6 bases. V lost 5 bases, J lost 5 bases, and 19 bases lay in between. The CDR3 is 15 amino acids. Looked up from germline, CDR1 is MNHEY and CDR2 is SVGAGI. Here the CDR3 reads CASSTWAQRRDEQYV. The CDR3 DNA follows: TGTGCCAGCAGTACCTGGGCCCAGCGGAGGGACGAGCAGTACGTC.